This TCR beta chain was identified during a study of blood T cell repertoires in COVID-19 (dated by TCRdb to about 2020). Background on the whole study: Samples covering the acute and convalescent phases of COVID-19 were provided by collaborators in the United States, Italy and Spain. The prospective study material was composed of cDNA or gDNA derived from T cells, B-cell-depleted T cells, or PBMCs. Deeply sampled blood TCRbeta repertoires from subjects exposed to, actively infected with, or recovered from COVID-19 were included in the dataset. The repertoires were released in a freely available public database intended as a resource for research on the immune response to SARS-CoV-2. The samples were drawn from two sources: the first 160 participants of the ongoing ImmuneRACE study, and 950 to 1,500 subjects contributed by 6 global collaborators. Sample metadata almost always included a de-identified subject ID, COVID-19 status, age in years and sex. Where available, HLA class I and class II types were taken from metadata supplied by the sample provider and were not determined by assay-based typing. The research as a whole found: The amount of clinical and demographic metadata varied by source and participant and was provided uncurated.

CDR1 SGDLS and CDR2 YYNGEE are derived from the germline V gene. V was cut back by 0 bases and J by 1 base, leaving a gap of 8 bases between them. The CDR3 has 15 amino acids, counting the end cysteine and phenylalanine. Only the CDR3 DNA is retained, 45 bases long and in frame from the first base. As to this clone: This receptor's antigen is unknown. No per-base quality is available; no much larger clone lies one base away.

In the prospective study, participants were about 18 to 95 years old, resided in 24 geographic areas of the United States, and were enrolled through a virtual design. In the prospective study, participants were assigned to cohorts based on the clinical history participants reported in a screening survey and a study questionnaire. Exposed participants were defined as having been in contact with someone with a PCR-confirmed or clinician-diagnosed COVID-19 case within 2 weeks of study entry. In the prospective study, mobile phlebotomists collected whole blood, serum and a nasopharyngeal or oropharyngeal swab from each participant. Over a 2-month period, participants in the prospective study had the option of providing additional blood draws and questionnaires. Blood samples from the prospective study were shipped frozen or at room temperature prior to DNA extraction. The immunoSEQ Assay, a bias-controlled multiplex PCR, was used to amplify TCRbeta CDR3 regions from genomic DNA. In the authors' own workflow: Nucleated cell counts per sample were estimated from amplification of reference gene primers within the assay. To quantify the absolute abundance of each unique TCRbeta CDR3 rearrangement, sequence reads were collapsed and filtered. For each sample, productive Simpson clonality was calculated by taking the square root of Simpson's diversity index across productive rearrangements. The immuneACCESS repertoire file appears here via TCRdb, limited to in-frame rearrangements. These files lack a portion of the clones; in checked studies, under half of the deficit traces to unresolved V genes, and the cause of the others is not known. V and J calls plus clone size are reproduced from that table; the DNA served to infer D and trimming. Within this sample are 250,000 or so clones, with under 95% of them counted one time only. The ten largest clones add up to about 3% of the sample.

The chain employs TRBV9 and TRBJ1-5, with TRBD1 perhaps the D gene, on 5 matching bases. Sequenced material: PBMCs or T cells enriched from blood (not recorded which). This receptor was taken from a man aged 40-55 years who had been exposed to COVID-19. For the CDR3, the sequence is CASSVDSGSNQPQHF. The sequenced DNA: TGTGCCAGCAGCGTAGATTCAGGGAGCAATCAGCCCCAGCATTTT.